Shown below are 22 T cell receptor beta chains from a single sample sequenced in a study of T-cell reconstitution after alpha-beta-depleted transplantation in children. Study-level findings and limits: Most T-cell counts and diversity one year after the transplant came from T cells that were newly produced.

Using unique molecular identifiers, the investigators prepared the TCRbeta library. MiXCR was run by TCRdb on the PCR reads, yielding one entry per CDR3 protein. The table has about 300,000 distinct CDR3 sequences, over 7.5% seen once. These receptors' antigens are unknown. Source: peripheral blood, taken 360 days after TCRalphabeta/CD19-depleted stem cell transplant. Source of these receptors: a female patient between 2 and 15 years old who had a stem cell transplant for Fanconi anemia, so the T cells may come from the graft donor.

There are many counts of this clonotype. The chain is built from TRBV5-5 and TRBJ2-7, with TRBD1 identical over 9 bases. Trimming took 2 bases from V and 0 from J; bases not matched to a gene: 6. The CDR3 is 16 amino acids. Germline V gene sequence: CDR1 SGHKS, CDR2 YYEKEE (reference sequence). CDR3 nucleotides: TGTGCCAGCAGCTTCGGAGACAGGGGGAACTCCTACGAGCAGTACGTC. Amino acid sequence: CASSFGDRGNSYEQYV.

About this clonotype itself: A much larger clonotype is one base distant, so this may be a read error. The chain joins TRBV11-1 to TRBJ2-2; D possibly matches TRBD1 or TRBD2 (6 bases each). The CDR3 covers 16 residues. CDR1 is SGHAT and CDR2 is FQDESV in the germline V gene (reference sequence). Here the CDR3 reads CASSFGGPRGTGDLFF. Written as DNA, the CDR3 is TGTGCCAGCAGTTTTGGGGGGCCCCGGGGCACCGGGGATCTGTTTTTT.

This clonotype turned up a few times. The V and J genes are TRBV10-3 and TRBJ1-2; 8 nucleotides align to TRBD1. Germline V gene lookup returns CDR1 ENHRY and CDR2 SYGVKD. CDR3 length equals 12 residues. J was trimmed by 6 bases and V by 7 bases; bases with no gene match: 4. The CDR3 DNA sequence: TGTGCCATCACCCCGACAGGGGATGGCTACACCTTC. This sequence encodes CAITPTGDGYTF.

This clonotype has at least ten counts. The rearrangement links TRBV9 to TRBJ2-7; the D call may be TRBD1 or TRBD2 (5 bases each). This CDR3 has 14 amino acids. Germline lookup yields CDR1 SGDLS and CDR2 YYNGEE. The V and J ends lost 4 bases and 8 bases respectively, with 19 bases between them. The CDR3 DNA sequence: TGTGCCAGCAGCATGGGGGACGTCGAGGTCAAGCAGTACTTC. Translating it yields CASSMGDVEVKQYF.

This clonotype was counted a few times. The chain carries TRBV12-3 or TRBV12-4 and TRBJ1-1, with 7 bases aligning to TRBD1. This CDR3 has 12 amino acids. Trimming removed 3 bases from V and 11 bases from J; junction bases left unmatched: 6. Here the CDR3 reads CASSFAQGQAFF. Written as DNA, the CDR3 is TGTGCCAGCAGTTTCGCCCAGGGACAGGCTTTCTTT.

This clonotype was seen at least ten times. CDR3 in amino acids: CASSLYEYEQYF. As DNA, the CDR3 is TGTGCCAGCAGTTTGTACGAGTACGAGCAGTACTTC. The chain is built from TRBV28 and TRBJ2-7; no clear D gene. Germline V gene lookup returns CDR1 MDHEN and CDR2 SYDVKM. The CDR3 has 12 amino acids. V was shortened by 3 bases and J by 4 bases, with 7 bases between the two germline ends.

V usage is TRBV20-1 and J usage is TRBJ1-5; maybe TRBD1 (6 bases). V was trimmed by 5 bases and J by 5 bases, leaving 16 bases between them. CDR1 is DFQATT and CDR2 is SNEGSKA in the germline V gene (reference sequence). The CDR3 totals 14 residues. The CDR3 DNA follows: TGCAGTGCTGTAAAAGGGGGTACATATCAGCCCCAGCATTTT. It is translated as CSAVKGGTYQPQHF.

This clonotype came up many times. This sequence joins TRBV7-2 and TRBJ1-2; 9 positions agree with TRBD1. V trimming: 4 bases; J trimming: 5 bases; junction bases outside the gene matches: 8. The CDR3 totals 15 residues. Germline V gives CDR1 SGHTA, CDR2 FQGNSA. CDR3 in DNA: TGTGCCAGCAGCTACAACCGGGACAGGGCTTATGGCTACACCTTC. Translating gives CASSYNRDRAYGYTF.

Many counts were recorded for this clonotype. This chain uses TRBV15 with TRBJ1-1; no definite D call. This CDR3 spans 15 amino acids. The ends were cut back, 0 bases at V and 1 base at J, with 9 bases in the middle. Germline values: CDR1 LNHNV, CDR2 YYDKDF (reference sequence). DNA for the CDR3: TGTGCCACCAGCAGAGATTATTCAGGGAACACTGAAGCTTTCTTT. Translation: CATSRDYSGNTEAFF.

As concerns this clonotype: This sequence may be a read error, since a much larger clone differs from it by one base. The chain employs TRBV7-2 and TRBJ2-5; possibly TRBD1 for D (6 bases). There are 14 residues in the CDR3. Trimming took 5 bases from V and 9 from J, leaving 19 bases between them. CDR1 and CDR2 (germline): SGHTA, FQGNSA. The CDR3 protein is CASSAMWGPEPQYF. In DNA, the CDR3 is TGTGCCAGCAGCGCTATGTGGGGGCCTGAGCCCCAGTACTTC.

The CDR3 reads CASSPTGGGNQPQHF. The CDR3 DNA is TGTGCCAGCAGTCCGACAGGGGGAGGCAATCAGCCCCAGCATTTT. V and J are TRBV2 and TRBJ1-5; TRBD1 matches 9 bases. Per the germline V gene, CDR1 is SNHLY and CDR2 is FYNNEI. Trimming at V came to 5 bases and at J to 2 bases, leaving 4 bases not matched to a gene. The CDR3 has 15 amino acids.

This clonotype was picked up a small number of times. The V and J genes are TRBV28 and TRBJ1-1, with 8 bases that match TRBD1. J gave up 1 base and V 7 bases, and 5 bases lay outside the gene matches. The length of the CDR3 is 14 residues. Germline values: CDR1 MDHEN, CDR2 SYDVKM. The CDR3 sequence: CASTSTGENTEAFF. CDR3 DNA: TGTGCCAGCACCTCGACAGGGGAGAACACTGAAGCTTTCTTT. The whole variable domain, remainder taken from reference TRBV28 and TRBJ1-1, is DVKVTQSSRYLVKRTGEKVFLECVQDMDHENMFWYRQDPGLGLRLIYFSYDVKMKEKGDIPEGYSVSREKKERFSLILESASTNQTSMYLCASTSTGENTEAFFGQGTRLTVV.

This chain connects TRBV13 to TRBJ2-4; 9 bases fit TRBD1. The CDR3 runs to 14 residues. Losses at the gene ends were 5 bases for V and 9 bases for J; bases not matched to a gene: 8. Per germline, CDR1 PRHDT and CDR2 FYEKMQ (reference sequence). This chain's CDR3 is CASSRQGGKVIQYF. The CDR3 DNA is TGTGCCAGCAGCCGACAGGGGGGAAAGGTCATTCAGTACTTC. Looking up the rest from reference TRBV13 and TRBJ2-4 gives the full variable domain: AAGVIQSPRHLIKEKRETATLKCYPIPRHDTVYWYQQGPGQDPQFLISFYEKMQSDKGSIPDRFSAQQFSDYHSELNMSSLELGDSALYFCASSRQGGKVIQYFGAGTRLSVL.

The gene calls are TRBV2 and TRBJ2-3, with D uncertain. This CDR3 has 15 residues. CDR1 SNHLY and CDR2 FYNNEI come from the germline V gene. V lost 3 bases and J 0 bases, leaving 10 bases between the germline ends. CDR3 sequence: CASSDWDSSTDTQYF. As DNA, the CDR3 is TGTGCCAGCAGTGATTGGGATAGCAGCACAGATACGCAGTATTTT.

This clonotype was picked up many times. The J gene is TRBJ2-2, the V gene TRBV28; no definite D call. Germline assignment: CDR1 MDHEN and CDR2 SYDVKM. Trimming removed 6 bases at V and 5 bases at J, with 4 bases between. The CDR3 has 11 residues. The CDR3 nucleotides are TGTGCCAGCAGAAGAACCGGGGAGCTGTTTTTT. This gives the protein CASRRTGELFF.

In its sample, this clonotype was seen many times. This CDR3 reads CASSEARGGSVQFF. The CDR3 region has the DNA TGTGCCAGCAGTGAAGCCCGGGGTGGTTCTGTGCAGTTCTTC. The chain carries TRBV25-1 and TRBJ2-1; TRBD2 might be the D (5 bases). Trimming took off 2 bases at V and 12 bases at J, with 17 bases between the two ends. The CDR3 sequence is 14 residues long. Germline-derived CDR1 and CDR2 are MGHDK and SYGVNS.

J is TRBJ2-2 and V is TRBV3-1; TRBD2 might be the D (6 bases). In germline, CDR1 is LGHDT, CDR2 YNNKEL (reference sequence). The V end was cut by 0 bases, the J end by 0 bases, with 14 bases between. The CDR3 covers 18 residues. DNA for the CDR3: TGTGCCAGCAGCCAAGAAGGTAGCGGATACCCGAACACCGGGGAGCTGTTTTTT. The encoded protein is CASSQEGSGYPNTGELFF.

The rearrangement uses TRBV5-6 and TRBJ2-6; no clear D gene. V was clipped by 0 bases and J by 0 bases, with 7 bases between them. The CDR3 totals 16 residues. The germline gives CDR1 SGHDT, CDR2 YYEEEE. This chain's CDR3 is CASSLDASSGANVLTF. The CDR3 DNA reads TGTGCCAGCAGCTTGGACGCCAGCTCTGGGGCCAACGTCCTGACTTTC.

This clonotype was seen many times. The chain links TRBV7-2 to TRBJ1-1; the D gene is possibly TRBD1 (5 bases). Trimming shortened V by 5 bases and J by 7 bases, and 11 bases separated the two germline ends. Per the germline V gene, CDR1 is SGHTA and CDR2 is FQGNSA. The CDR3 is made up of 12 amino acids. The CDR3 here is CASSHRRFEAFF. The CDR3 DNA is TGTGCCAGCAGCCACAGGCGCTTTGAAGCTTTCTTT.

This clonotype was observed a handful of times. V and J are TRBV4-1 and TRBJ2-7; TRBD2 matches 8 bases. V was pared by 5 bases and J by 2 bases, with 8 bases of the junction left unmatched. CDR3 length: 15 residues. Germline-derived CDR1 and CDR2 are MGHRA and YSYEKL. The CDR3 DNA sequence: TGCGCCAGCAGCTTTTATGTAGCGGGGACCTACGAGCAGTACTTC. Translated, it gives CASSFYVAGTYEQYF.

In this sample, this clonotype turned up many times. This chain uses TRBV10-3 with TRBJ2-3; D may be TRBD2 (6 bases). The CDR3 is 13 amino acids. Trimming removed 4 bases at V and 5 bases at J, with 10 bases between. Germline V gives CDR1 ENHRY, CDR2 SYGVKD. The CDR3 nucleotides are TGTGCCATCAGTGGCGGACTAATAGATACGCAGTATTTT. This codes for CAISGGLIDTQYF.

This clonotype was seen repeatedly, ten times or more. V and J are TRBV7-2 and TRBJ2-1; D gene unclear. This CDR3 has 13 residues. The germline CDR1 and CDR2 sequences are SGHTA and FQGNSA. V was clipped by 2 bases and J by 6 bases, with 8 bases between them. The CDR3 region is CASSLLGANEQFF. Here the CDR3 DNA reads TGTGCCAGCAGCTTACTCGGCGCCAATGAGCAGTTCTTC.